These 7 T cell receptor beta chains were all obtained from the same sample, sequenced in a study of shared clonotypes between healthy human individuals. Positive CCR7 selection of CD45RO-negative cells yielded the naive CD8 cells, and terminally differentiated effector memory CD45RA+ cells were excluded. Measured with immunoSEQ multiplex PCR; TCRdb has only the in-frame clones, and not every one. The sample shows roughly 2,000,000 clones, about 95% of them seen only once. Sequencing was carried out using naive CD8+ T cells sorted from blood. These receptors originate from a man aged 18 to 30 in good health.

The J gene is TRBJ2-7, the V gene TRBV4-3; 10 nucleotides agree with TRBD2. Trimming at V came to 6 bases and at J to 4 bases, leaving 15 bases not matched to a gene. This CDR3 has 17 amino acids. Germline-derived CDR1 and CDR2 are LGHNA and YSLEER. The CDR3 coding sequence is TGCGCCAGCAGTCCCGGGCTAGCGGGAGAATTTTCTTACGAGCAGTACTTC. Encoded protein: CASSPGLAGEFSYEQYF.

On this clone: This sample also contains other DNA sequences that code for the same CDR3. This sequence joins TRBV6-5 and TRBJ1-1; weak D call: TRBD1 (5 bases). The CDR3 covers 13 residues. The ends were cut back, 3 bases at V and 3 bases at J, with 8 bases in the middle. Germline CDR1 reads MNHEY; CDR2 reads SVGAGI. For the CDR3, the DNA is TGTGCCAGCAGTTATGGGGGAGACACTGAAGCTTTCTTT. This sequence encodes CASSYGGDTEAFF.

Notes on this clone: Other DNA sequences in the same sample also yield this CDR3. This chain links TRBV29-1 with TRBJ2-7; TRBD2 is a possible D gene (5 bases). Germline V gives CDR1 SQVTM, CDR2 ANQGSEA. There are 13 residues in the CDR3. V lost 4 bases to trimming and J lost 0 bases, with 10 bases between them. CDR3 residues: CSVVTGSSYEQYF. CDR3 in DNA: TGCAGCGTTGTCACGGGGAGCTCCTACGAGCAGTACTTC.

The table lists this clone with a count of one. The rearrangement joins TRBV4-3 to TRBJ2-6; TRBD1 agrees at 10 bases. The CDR3 extends over 19 amino acids. The germline CDR1 and CDR2 sequences are LGHNA and YSLEER. With 0 bases clipped from V and 2 bases from J, the junction kept 7 bases outside the gene matches. The chain's CDR3 is CASSQDPTGGSPGANVLTF. CDR3 coding DNA: TGCGCCAGCAGCCAAGACCCGACAGGGGGCTCGCCTGGGGCCAACGTCCTGACTTTC.

The chain recombines TRBV5-1 with TRBJ2-7; possibly TRBD2 for D (6 bases). Germline V gene lookup returns CDR1 SGHRS and CDR2 YFSETQ. The germline V and J ends were trimmed by 0 bases and 7 bases, with 11 bases remaining between them. The CDR3 sequence is 13 residues long. In DNA, the CDR3 is TGCGCCAGCAGCTTGGTTGGCGGAGGGGAGCAGTACTTC. Encoded protein: CASSLVGGGEQYF.

Remarks on this clone: Other DNA sequences in the sample encode the same CDR3. V usage is TRBV6-1 and J usage is TRBJ1-5; D is unresolved. The CDR3 covers 12 residues. Trimming stripped 2 bases from V and 6 bases from J, with 5 bases between. Germline values: CDR1 MNHNS, CDR2 SASEGT. CDR3 nucleotide sequence: TGTGCCAGCAGTGAAATTGGTCAGCCCCAGCATTTT. This codes for CASSEIGQPQHF.

V gene TRBV10-3 combines with J gene TRBJ1-1; tentative D call: TRBD1 (6 bases). CDR1 and CDR2 (germline): ENHRY, SYGVKD. Trimming took off 0 bases at V and 1 base at J, with 18 bases between the two ends. This CDR3 is 18 amino acids long. The CDR3 sequence: CAISESEPWTDKNTEAFF. CDR3 bases: TGTGCCATCAGTGAGTCGGAACCTTGGACAGACAAGAACACTGAAGCTTTCTTT.